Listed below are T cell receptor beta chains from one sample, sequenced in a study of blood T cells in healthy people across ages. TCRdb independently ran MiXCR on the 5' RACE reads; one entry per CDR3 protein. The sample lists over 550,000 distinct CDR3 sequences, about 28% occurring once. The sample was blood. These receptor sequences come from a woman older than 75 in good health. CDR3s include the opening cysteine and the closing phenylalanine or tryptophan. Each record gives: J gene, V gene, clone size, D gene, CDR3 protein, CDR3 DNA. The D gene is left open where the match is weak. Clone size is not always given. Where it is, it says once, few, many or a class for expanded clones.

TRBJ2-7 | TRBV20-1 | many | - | CSARLPAGGRYEQYF | TGCAGTGCTAGACTACCGGCAGGGGGGAGGTACGAGCAGTACTTC
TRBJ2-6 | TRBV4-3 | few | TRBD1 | CASSQATGLGANVLTF | TGCGCCAGCAGCCAAGCGACAGGGTTAGGGGCCAACGTCCTGACTTTC
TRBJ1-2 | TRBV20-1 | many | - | CSARTGGNYGYTF | TGCAGTGCCCGCACCGGGGGCAACTATGGCTACACCTTC
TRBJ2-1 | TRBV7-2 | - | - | CASDSDYNERFF | TGTGCGAGCGACTCGGACTACAATGAGCGGTTCTTC
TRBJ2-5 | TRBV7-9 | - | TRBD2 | CASSLLGGRECNEQYF | TGTGCCAGCAGCCTCCTCGGGGGGAGAGAATGCAATGAGCAGTACTTC
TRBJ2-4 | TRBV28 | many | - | CASSPMGEIAKNIQYF | TGTGCCAGCAGTCCCATGGGAGAAATAGCCAAAAACATTCAGTACTTC
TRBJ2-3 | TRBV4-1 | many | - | CASSREAFGRRTDTQYF | TGCGCCAGCAGCCGGGAGGCTTTTGGACGTCGCACGGATACGCAGTATTTT
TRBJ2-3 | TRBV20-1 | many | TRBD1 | CSATPPGQGFADTQYF | TGCAGTGCTACGCCACCGGGACAGGGGTTCGCAGATACGCAGTATTTT
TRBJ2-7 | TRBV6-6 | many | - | CASSYSYEGSEQYF | TGTGCCAGCAGTTACTCGTACGAGGGTAGCGAGCAGTACTTC
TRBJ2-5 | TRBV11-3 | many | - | CASSTRTEAGETQYF | TGTGCCAGCAGCACCCGGACCGAGGCGGGAGAGACCCAGTACTTC
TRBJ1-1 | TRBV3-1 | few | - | CASSPTTDTEAFF | TGTGCCAGCAGCCCAACCACGGACACTGAAGCTTTCTTT
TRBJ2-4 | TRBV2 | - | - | CASGAGWENIQYF | TGTGCCAGCGGGGCCGGTTGGGAAAACATTCAGTACTTC
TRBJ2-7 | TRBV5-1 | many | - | CASSLRGRSYEQYF | TGCGCCAGCAGCTTGAGGGGTCGGTCCTACGAGCAGTACTTC
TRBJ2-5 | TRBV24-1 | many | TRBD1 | CATSDPGGRGIGETQYF | TGTGCCACCAGTGACCCCGGAGGCAGGGGGATAGGTGAGACCCAGTACTTC
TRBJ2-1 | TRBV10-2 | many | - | CASAGSDPSYNEQFF | TGCGCCAGCGCGGGCTCCGACCCTTCCTACAATGAGCAGTTCTTC
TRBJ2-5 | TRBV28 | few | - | CASTPPGTKTQYF | TGTGCCAGCACCCCTCCCGGGACGAAGACCCAGTACTTC
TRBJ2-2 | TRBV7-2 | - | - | CASSADRTNTGERFF | TGTGCCAGCAGCGCAGACAGGACGAACACCGGGGAGCGGTTTTTT
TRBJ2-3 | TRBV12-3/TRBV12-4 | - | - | CAGRPRGEDTQYF | TGTGCCGGACGCCCAAGAGGGGAAGATACGCAGTATTTT
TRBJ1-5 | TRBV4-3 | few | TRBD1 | CASSQERTGFSNQPQHF | TGCGCCAGCAGCCAAGAAAGGACAGGTTTTAGCAATCAGCCCCAGCATTTT
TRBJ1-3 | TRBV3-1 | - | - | CASSPQRGSSSGNTIYF | TGTGCCAGCAGCCCGCAGAGGGGCAGCAGCTCTGGAAACACCATATATTTT
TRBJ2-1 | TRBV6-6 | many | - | CASSYPSGTIYNEQFF | TGTGCCAGCAGTTACCCTTCAGGTACCATCTACAATGAGCAGTTCTTC
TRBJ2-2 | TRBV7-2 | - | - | CASSPERGIYSTGELFF | TGTGCCAGCAGCCCCGAACGAGGGATCTATAGCACCGGGGAGCTGTTTTTT
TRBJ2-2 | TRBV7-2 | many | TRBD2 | CASSLRRTSGELFF | TGTGCCAGCAGCTTAAGGAGGACTAGCGGGGAGCTGTTTTTT
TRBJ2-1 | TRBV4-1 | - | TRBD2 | CASSHLSGGGNEQFF | TGCGCCAGCAGCCACCTTAGCGGGGGAGGCAATGAGCAGTTCTTC
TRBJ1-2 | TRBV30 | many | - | CAWRPWGSGTSYGYTF | TGTGCCTGGAGGCCATGGGGGTCAGGGACGTCCTATGGCTACACCTTC
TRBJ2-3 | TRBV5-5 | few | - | CASSLRATTFSGGTDTQYF | TGTGCCAGCAGCTTAAGGGCGACTACCTTTTCAGGGGGCACAGATACGCAGTATTTT
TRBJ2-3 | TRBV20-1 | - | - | CSASPQGYTDTQYF | TGCAGTGCTAGCCCACAGGGTTACACAGATACGCAGTATTTT